The subject of this entry is one T cell receptor (beta chain). Per the germline V gene, CDR1 is SGHAT and CDR2 is FQNNGV. V lost 1 base and J lost 5, with 8 bases in between. The CDR3 runs to 13 residues. Authors' analysis steps: For nucleated cells, counts were estimated from reference gene primer amplification. Method: immunoSEQ multiplex PCR; TCRdb's copy keeps in-frame clones and lacks some. V and J calls and clone size follow that table, whereas D and trimming were derived from the DNA. This table holds roughly 260,000 clones, approximately 86% found once. These data belong to a study of blood T cell repertoires in COVID-19. Participants came from about two dozen US areas, aged roughly 18 to 89 years.

The rearrangement joins TRBV11-2 to TRBJ1-2; D gene unclear. This clonotype was sampled from a woman under 40 with acute COVID-19. The sample taken for sequencing was PBMCs or T cells enriched from blood (not recorded which). CDR3 DNA: TGTGCCAGCAGCTTAGCGACGGAGTATGGCTACACCTTC. This translates into CASSLATEYGYTF.